This record covers a single T cell receptor beta chain. Using roughly 200 ng DNA, tens of thousands of T cell genomes, the sorted-subset replicate PCRs were run. TCRdb keeps only in-frame clones here, not all; method: immunoSEQ multiplex PCR. The profile shows fewer than 700,000 clones, 90% to 95% of them singletons. Naive CD8 cells lacked CD45RO and underwent positive selection for CCR7, leaving out terminally differentiated effector memory CD45RA+ cells. The CDR3 loop spans 15 amino acids. The germline gives CDR1 LNHDA, CDR2 SQIVND (reference sequence). V dropped 8 bases and J dropped 0 bases, with 16 bases sitting between them. The data derive from a study of shared clonotypes between healthy human individuals. Whole-study context: Donors had three CD4 naive, three CD4 memory, two CD8 naive and one CD8 memory plate apiece.

The sample taken for sequencing was naive CD8+ T cells sorted from blood. The chain employs TRBV19 and TRBJ1-1; unclear D gene. The source of this sequence is a woman in her twenties or thirties in good health. The CDR3 spells CASVDGRIMNTEAFF. In DNA, the CDR3 is TGTGCCAGTGTAGACGGACGGATAATGAACACTGAAGCTTTCTTT.